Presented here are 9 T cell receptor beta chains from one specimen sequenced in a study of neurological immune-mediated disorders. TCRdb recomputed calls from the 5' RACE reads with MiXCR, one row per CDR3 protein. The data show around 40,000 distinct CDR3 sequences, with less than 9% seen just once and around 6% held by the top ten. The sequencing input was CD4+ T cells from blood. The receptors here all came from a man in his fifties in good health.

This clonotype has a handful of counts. DNA of the CDR3: TGTGCCAGCAGCCTAGGATGGCGGGGCGAGACCCAGTACTTC. Translated, it gives CASSLGWRGETQYF. This chain links TRBV14 with TRBJ2-5, with D possibly matching TRBD2 (6 bases). Germline V gene data show CDR1 as SGHDN and CDR2 as FVKESK. Trimming shortened V by 4 bases and J by 5 bases, and 14 bases separated the two germline ends. CDR3 length: 14 residues.

CDR3 coding DNA: TGCAGTGCGGTGCTTAAGAACACAGATACGCAGTATTTT. This gives the protein CSAVLKNTDTQYF. The chain uses TRBV20-1 and TRBJ2-3, with D unresolved. The CDR3 is 13 amino acids. CDR1 is DFQATT, CDR2 SNEGSKA, per germline (reference sequence). Trimming took off 6 bases at V and 2 bases at J, with 12 bases between the two ends.

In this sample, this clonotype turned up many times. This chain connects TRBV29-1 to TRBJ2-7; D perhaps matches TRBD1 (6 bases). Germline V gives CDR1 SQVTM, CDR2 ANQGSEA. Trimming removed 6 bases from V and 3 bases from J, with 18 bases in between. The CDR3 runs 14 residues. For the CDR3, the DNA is TGCAGCGTCCAGAGGACAGTCGGAGACTACGAGCAGTACTTC. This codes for CSVQRTVGDYEQYF.

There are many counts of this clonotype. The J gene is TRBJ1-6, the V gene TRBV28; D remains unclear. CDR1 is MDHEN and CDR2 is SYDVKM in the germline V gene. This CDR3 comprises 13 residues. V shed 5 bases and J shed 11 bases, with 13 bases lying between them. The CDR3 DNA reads TGTGCCAGCAGTGGGCAGAGAAAGCCACCCCTCCACTTT. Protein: CASSGQRKPPLHF.

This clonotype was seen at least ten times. The DNA of the CDR3 is TGTGCCAGCAGCTTAGGCCCTTTGGGACAGGGGCCTAGCTCCTATAATTCACCCCTCCACTTT. This codes for CASSLGPLGQGPSSYNSPLHF. The chain joins TRBV7-2 to TRBJ1-6; 10 nucleotides agree with TRBD1. The CDR3 contains 21 residues. Germline lookup yields CDR1 SGHTA and CDR2 FQGNSA. With V trimmed by 1 base and J by 0 bases, 12 bases remained unmatched.

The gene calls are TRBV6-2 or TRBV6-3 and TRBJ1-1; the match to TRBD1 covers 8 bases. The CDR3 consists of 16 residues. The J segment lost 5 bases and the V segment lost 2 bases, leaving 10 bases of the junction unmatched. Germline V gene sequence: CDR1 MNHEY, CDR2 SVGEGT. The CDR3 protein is CASSYPRGQGKTEAFF. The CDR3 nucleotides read TGTGCCAGCAGTTACCCACGAGGACAGGGAAAAACTGAAGCTTTCTTT.

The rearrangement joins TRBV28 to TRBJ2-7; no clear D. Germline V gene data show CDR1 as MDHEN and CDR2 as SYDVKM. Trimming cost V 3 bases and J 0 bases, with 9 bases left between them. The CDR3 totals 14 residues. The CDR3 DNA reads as TGTGCCAGCAGTTTGGGGTACGGCTCCTACGAGCAGTACTTC. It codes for CASSLGYGSYEQYF. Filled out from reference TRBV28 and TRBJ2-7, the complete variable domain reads DVKVTQSSRYLVKRTGEKVFLECVQDMDHENMFWYRQDPGLGLRLIYFSYDVKMKEKGDIPEGYSVSREKKERFSLILESASTNQTSMYLCASSLGYGSYEQYFGPGTRLTVT.

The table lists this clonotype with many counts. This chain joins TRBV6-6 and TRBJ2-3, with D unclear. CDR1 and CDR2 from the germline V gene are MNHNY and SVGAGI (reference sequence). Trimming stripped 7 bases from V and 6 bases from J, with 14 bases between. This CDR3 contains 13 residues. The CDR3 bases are TGTGCCAGCACCCCACCGTTGGCGGATACGCAGTATTTT. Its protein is CASTPPLADTQYF.

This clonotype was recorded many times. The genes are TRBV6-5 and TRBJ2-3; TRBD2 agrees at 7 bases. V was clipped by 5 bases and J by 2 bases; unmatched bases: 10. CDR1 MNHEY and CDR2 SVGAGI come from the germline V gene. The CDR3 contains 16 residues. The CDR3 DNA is TGTGCCAGCAGTCCGAACTCCGGGACTACCACAGATACGCAGTATTTT. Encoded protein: CASSPNSGTTTDTQYF.